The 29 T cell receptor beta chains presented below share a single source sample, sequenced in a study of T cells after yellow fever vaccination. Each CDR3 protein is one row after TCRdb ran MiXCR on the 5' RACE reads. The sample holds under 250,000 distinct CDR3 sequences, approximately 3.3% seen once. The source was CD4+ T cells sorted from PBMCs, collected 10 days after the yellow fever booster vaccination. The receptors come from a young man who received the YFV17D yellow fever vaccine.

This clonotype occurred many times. The CDR3 loop reads CSARGTAGNTIYF. CDR3 bases: TGCAGTGCTAGGGGGACAGCAGGAAACACCATATATTTT. The gene calls are TRBV20-1 and TRBJ1-3; 7 nucleotides match TRBD1. Trimming cost V 3 bases and J 4 bases; bases outside gene matches: 3. The CDR3 is made up of 13 amino acids. In germline, CDR1 is DFQATT, CDR2 SNEGSKA (reference sequence).

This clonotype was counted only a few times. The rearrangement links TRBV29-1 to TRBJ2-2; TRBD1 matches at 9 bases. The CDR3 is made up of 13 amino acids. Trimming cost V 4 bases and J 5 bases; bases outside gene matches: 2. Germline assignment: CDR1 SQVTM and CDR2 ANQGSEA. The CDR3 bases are TGCAGCGTTGGGACAGGGGCTACCGGGGAGCTGTTTTTT. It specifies CSVGTGATGELFF.

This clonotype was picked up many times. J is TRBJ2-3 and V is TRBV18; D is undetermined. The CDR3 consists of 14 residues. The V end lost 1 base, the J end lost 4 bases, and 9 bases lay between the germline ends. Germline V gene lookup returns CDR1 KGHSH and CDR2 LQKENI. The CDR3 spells CASSPRPLPDTQYF. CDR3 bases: TGTGCCAGCTCACCACGCCCCTTACCAGATACGCAGTATTTT.

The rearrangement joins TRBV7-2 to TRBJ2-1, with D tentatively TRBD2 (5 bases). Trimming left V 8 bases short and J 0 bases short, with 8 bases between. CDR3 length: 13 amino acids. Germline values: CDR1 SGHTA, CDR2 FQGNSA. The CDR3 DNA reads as TGTGCCAGCCATGGACTCTCCTACAATGAGCAGTTCTTC. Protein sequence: CASHGLSYNEQFF.

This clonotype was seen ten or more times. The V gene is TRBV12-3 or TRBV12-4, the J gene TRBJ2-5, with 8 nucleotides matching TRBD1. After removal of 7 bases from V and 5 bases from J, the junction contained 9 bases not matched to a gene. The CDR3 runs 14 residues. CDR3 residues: CASTRTGRRETQYF. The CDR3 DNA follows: TGTGCCAGCACCCGGACAGGGCGGAGGGAGACCCAGTACTTC.

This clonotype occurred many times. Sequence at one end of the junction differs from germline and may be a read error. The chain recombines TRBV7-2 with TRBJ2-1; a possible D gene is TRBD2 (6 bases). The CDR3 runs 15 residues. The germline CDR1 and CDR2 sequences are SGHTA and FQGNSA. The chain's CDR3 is CASSFLSRGYSEQFF. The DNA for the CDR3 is TGTGCCAGCAGCTTCCTTTCACGGGGGTACAGTGAGCAGTTCTTC.

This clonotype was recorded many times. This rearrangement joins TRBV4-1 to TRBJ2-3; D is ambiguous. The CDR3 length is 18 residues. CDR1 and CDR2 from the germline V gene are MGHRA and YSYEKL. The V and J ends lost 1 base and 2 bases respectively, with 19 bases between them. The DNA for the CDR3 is TGCGCCAGCAGCCAAGTAGACCCTACCGGACCGAACACAGATACGCAGTATTTT. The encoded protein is CASSQVDPTGPNTDTQYF.

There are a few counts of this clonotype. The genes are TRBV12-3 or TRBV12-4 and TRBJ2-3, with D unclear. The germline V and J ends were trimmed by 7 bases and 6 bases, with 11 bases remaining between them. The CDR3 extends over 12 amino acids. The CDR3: CASTGLSDTQYF. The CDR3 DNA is TGTGCCAGCACCGGGCTATCGGATACGCAGTATTTT.

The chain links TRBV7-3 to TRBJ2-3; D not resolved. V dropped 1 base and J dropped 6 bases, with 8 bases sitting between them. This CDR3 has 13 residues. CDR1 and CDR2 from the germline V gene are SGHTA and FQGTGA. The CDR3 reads CASSLSRADTQYF. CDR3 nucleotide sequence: TGTGCCAGCAGCTTAAGTAGAGCGGATACGCAGTATTTT.

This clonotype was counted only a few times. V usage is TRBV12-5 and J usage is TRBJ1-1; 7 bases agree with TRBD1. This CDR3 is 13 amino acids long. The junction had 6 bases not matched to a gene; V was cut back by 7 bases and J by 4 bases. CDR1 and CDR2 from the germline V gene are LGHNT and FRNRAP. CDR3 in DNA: TGTGCTAGTGCAATACAGGGGCCCACTGAAGCTTTCTTT. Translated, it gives CASAIQGPTEAFF.

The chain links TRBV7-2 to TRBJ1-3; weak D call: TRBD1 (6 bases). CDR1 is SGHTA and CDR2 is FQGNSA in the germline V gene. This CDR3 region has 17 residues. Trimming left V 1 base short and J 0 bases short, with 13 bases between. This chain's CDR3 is CASSLEGHQSSGNTIYF. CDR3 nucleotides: TGTGCCAGCAGCTTAGAGGGACACCAGAGCTCTGGAAACACCATATATTTT.

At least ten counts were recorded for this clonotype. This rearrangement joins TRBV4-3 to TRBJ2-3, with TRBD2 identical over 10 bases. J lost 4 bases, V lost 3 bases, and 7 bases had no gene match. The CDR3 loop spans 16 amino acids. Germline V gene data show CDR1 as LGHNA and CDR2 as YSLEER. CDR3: CASSHLVAGGPDTQYF. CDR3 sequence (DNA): TGCGCCAGCAGCCATCTTGTAGCGGGGGGCCCAGATACGCAGTATTTT.

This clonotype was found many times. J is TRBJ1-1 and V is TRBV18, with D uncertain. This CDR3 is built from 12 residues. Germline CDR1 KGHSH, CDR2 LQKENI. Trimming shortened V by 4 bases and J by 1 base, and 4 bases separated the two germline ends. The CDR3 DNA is TGTGCCAGCTCACGGGCGAACACTGAAGCTTTCTTT. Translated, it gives CASSRANTEAFF. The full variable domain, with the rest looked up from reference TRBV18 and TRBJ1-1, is NAGVMQNPRHLVRRRGQEARLRCSPMKGHSHVYWYRQLPEEGLKFMVYLQKENIIDESGMPKERFSAEFPKEGPSILRIQQVVRGDSAAYFCASSRANTEAFFGQGTRLTVV.

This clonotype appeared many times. The CDR3 region is CSAISAGAGASPGTQYF. CDR3 coding DNA: TGCAGTGCTATTTCGGCCGGAGCGGGGGCCTCGCCGGGGACGCAGTATTTT. The rearrangement uses TRBV20-1 and TRBJ2-3; 8 bases are a match to TRBD2. The trim removed 4 bases at V and 9 bases at J, leaving 21 bases unmatched. The CDR3 extends over 17 amino acids. Germline V gives CDR1 DFQATT, CDR2 SNEGSKA (reference sequence).

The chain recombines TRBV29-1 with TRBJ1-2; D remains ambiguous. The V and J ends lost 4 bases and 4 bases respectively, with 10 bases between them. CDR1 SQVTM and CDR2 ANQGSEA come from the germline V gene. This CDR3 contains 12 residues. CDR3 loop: CSVVLWSYGYTF. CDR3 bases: TGCAGCGTTGTCTTGTGGAGCTATGGCTACACCTTC.

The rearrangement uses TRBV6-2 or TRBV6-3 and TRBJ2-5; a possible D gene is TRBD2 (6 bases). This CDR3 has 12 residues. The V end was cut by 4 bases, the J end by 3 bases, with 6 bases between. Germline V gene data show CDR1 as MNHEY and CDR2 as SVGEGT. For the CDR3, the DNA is TGTGCCAGCAGTTGGAGGGAAGAGACCCAGTACTTC. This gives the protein CASSWREETQYF.

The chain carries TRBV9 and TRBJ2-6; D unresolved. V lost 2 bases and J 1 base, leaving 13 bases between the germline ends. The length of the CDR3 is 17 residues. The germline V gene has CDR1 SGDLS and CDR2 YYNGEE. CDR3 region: CASSVQLAESGANVLTF. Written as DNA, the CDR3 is TGTGCCAGCAGCGTCCAGTTAGCCGAATCTGGGGCCAACGTCCTGACTTTC. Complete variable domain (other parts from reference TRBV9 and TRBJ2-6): DSGVTQTPKHLITATGQRVTLRCSPRSGDLSVYWYQQSLDQGLQFLIQYYNGEERAKGNILERFSAQQFPDLHSELNLSSLELGDSALYFCASSVQLAESGANVLTFGAGSRLTVL.

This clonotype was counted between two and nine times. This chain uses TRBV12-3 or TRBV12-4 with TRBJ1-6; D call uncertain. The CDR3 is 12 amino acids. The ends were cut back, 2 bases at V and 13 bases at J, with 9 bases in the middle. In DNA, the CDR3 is TGTGCCAGCAGTTTAAGCAGGCAGCCCCTCCACTTT. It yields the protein CASSLSRQPLHF.

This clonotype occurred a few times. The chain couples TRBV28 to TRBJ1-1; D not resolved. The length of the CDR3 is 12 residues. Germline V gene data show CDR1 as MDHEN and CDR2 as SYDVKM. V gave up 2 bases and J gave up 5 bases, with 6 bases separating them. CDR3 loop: CASSLIKTEAFF. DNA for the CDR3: TGTGCCAGCAGTTTAATAAAAACTGAAGCTTTCTTT.

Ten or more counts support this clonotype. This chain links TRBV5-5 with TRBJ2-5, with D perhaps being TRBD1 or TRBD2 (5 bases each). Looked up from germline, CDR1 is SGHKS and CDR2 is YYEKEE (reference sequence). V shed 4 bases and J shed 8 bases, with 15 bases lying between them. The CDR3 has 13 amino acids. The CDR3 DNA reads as TGTGCCAGCAGCCCCGGGACGGTTCAAACCCAGTACTTC. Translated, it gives CASSPGTVQTQYF.

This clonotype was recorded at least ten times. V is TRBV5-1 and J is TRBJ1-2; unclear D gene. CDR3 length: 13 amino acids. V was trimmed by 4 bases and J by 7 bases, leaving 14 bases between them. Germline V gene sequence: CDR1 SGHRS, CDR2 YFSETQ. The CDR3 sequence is CASSLGPGGGYTF. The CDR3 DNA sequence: TGCGCCAGCAGCCTAGGACCGGGTGGTGGCTACACCTTC.

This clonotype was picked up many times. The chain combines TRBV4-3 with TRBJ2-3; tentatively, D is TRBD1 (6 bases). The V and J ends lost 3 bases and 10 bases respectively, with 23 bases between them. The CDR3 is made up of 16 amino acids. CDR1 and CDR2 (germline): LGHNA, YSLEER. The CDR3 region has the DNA TGCGCCAGCAGCCATGGTCCTCGGACAGCCAGATGGTCGCAGTATTTT. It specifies CASSHGPRTARWSQYF.

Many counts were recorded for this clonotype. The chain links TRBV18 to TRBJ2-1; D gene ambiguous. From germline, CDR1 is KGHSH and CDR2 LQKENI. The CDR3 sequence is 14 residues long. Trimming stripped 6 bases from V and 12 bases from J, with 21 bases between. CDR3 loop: CASSPTQARSGQFF. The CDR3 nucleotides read TGTGCCAGCTCGCCTACCCAGGCCCGTTCGGGGCAGTTCTTC.

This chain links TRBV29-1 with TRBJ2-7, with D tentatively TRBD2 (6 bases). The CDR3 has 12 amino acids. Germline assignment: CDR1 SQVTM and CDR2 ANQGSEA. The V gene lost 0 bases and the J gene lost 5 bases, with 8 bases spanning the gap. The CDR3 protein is CSVEDRGNEQYF. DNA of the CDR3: TGCAGCGTTGAAGATCGGGGGAACGAGCAGTACTTC.

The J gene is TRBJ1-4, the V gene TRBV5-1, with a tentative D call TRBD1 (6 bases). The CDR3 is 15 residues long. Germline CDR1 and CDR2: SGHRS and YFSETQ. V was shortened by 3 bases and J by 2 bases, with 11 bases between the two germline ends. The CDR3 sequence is CASSSMRGTNEKLFF. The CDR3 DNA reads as TGCGCCAGCAGCTCAATGAGGGGGACTAATGAAAAACTGTTTTTT.

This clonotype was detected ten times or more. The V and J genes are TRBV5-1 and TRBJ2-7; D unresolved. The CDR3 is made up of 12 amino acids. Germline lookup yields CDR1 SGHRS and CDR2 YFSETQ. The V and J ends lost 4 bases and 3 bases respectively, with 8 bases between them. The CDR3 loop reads CASSLTDYEQYF. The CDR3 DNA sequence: TGCGCCAGCAGCCTGACCGACTACGAGCAGTACTTC. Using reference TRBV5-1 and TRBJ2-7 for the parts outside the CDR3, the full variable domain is KAGVTQTPRYLIKTRGQQVTLSCSPISGHRSVSWYQQTPGQGLQFLFEYFSETQRNKGNFPGRFSGRQFSNSRSEMNVSTLELGDSALYLCASSLTDYEQYFGPGTRLTVT.

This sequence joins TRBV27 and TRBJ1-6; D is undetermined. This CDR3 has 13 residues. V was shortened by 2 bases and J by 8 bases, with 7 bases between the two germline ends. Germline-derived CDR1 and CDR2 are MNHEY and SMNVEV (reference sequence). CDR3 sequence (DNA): TGTGCCAGCAGTTTACCGAGAGATTCACCCCTCCACTTT. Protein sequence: CASSLPRDSPLHF.

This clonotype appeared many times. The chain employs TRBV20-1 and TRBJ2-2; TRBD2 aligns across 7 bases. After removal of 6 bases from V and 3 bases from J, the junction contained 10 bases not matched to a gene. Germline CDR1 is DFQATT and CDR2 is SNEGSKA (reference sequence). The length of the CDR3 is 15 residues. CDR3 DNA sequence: TGCAGTGCGATAGACTCCGGGGGGTACACCGGGGAGCTGTTTTTT. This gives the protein CSAIDSGGYTGELFF.

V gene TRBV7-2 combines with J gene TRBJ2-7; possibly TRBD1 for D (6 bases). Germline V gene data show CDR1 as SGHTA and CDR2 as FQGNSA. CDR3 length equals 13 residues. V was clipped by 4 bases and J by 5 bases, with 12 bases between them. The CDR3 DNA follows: TGTGCCAGCAGCTCGCAACAGGGACACGAGCAGTACTTC. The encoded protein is CASSSQQGHEQYF. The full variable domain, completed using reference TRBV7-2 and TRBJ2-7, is GAGVSQSPSNKVTEKGKDVELRCDPISGHTALYWYRQSLGQGLEFLIYFQGNSAPDKSGLPSDRFSAERTGGSVSTLTIQRTQQEDSAVYLCASSSQQGHEQYFGPGTRLTVT.